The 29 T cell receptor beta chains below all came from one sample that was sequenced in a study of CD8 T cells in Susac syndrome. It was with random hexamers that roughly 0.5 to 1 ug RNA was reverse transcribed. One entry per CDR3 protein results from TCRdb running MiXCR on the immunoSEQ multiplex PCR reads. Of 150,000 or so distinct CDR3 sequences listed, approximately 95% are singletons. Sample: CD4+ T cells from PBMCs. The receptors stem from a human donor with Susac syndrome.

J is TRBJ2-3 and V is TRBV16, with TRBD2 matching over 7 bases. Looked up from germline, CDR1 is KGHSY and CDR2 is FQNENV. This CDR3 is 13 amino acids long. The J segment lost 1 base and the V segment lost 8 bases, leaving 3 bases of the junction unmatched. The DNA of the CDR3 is TGTGCCAGCTCGGGGGGACGCACAGATACGCAGTATTTT. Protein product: CASSGGRTDTQYF.

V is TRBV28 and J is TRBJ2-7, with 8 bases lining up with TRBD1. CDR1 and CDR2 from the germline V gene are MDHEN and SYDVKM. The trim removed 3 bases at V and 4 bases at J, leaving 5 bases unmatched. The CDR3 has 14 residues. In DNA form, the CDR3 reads TGTGCCAGCAGTTTTGGGGACAGGCCATACGAGCAGTACTTC. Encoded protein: CASSFGDRPYEQYF.

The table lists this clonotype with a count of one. The CDR3 spells CASSPKQGGTEAFF. The CDR3 coding sequence is TGTGCCAGCAGCCCAAAACAGGGGGGCACTGAAGCTTTCTTT. J is TRBJ1-1 and V is TRBV2; 8 positions match TRBD1. CDR3 length equals 14 residues. Looked up from germline, CDR1 is SNHLY and CDR2 is FYNNEI. The junction had 7 bases not matched to a gene; V was cut back by 6 bases and J by 4 bases.

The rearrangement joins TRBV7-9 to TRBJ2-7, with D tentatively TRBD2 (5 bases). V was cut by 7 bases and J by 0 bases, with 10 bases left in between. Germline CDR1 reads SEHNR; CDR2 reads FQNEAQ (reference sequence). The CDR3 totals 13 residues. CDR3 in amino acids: CASIPSGSYEQYF. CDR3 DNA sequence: TGTGCCAGCATCCCAAGCGGCTCCTACGAGCAGTACTTC.

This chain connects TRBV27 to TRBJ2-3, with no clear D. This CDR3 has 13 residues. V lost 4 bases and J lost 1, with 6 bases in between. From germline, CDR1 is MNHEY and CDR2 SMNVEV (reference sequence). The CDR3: CASSSWGTDTQYF. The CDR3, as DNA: TGTGCCAGCAGTTCCTGGGGCACAGATACGCAGTATTTT.

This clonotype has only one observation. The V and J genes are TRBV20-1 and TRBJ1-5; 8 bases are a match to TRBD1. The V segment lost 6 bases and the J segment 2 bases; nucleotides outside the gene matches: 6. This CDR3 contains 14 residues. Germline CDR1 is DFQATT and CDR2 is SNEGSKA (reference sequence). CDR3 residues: CSAGEDRGNQPQHF. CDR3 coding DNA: TGCAGTGCAGGGGAGGACAGGGGCAATCAGCCCCAGCATTTT.

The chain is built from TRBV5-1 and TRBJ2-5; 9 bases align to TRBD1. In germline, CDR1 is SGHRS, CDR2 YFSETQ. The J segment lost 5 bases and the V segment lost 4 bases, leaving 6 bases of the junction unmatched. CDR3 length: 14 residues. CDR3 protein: CASSVQGAEETQYF. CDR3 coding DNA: TGCGCCAGCAGCGTACAGGGGGCCGAGGAGACCCAGTACTTC.

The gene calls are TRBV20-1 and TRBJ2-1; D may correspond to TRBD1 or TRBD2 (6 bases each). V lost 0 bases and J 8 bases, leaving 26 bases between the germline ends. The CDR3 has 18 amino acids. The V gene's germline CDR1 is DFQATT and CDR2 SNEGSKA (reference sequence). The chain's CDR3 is CSARDVGGQQGSMDEQFF. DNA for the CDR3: TGCAGTGCTAGAGATGTGGGGGGCCAGCAGGGTAGTATGGATGAGCAGTTCTTC.

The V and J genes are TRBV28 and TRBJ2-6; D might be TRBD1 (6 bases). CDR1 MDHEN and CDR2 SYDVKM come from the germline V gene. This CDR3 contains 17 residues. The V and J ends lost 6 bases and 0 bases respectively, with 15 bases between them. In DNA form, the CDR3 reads TGTGCCAGCAGCTACCATACAGGGCTCTCTGGGGCCAACGTCCTGACTTTC. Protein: CASSYHTGLSGANVLTF.

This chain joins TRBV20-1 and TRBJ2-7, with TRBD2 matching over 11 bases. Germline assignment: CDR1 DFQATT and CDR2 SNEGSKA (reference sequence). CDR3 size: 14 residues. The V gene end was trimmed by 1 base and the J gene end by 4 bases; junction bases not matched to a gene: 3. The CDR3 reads CSARVSSGRYEQYF. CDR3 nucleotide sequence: TGCAGTGCTAGAGTGTCTAGCGGGAGGTACGAGCAGTACTTC.

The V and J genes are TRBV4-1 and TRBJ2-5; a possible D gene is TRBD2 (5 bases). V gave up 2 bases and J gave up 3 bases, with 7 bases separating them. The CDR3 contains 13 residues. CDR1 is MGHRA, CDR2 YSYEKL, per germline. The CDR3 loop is CASSQRTEETQYF. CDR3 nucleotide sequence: TGCGCCAGCAGCCAACGGACTGAAGAGACCCAGTACTTC.

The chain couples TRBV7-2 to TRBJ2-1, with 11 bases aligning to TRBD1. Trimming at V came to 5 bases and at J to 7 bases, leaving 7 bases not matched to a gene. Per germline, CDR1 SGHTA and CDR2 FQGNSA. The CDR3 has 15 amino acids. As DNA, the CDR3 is TGTGCCAGCAGCCGGGACAGGGGGGAATATAATGAGCAGTTCTTC. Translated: CASSRDRGEYNEQFF.

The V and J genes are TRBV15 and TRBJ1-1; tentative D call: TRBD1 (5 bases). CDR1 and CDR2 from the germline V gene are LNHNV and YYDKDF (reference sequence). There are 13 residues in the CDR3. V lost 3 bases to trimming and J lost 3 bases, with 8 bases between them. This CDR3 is CATSSGTYTEAFF. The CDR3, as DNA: TGTGCCACCAGCAGTGGGACCTACACTGAAGCTTTCTTT.

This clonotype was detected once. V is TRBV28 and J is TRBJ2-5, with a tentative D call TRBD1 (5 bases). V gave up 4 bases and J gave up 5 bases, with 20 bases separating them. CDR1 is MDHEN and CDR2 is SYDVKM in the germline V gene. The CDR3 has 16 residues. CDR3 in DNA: TGTGCCAGCAGTTCGTCATCTAGGGGTTTGAGTGAGACCCAGTACTTC. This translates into CASSSSSRGLSETQYF. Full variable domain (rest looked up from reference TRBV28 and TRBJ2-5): DVKVTQSSRYLVKRTGEKVFLECVQDMDHENMFWYRQDPGLGLRLIYFSYDVKMKEKGDIPEGYSVSREKKERFSLILESASTNQTSMYLCASSSSSRGLSETQYFGPGTRLLVL.

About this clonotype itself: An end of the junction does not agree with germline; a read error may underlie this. CDR3 sequence: CASSKTLPSHEQYF. As DNA, the CDR3 is TGTGCCAGCAGTAAGACCCTACCCTCCCACGAGCAGTACTTC. The chain couples TRBV2 to TRBJ2-7, with no clear D. The CDR3 length is 14 residues. The germline V gene encodes CDR1 SNHLY and CDR2 FYNNEI.

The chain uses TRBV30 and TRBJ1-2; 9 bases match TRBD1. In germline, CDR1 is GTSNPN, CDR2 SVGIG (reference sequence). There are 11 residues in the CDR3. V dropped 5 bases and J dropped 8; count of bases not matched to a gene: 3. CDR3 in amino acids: CAWGTGHGYTF. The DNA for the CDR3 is TGTGCCTGGGGGACAGGGCACGGCTACACCTTC. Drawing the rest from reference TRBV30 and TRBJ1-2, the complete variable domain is SQTIHQWPATLVQPVGSPLSLECTVEGTSNPNLYWYRQAAGRGLQLLFYSVGIGQISSEVPQNLSASRPQDRQFILSSKKLLLSDSGFYLCAWGTGHGYTFGSGTRLTVV.

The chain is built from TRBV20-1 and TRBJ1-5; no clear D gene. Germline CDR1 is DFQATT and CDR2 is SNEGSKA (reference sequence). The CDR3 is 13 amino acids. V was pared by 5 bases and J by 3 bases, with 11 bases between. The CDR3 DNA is TGCAGTGCTTTCGACGGACCCAATCAGCCCCAGCATTTT. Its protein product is CSAFDGPNQPQHF.

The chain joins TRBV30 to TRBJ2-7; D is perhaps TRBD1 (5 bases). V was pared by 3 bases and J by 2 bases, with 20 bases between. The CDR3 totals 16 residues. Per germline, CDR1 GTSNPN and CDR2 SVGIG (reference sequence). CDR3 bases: TGTGCCTGGAGAAACCGGTTGGGGCTCCCTCCCTACGAGCAGTACTTC. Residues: CAWRNRLGLPPYEQYF. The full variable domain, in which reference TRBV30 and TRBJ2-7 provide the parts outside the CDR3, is SQTIHQWPATLVQPVGSPLSLECTVEGTSNPNLYWYRQAAGRGLQLLFYSVGIGQISSEVPQNLSASRPQDRQFILSSKKLLLSDSGFYLCAWRNRLGLPPYEQYFGPGTRLTVT.

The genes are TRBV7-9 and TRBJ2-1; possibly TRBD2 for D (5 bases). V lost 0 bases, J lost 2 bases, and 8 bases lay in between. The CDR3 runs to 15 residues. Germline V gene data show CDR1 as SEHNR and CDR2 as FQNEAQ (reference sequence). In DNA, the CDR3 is TGTGCCAGCAGCTTAGCGGGAGCTGCCTACAATGAGCAGTTCTTC. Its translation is CASSLAGAAYNEQFF.

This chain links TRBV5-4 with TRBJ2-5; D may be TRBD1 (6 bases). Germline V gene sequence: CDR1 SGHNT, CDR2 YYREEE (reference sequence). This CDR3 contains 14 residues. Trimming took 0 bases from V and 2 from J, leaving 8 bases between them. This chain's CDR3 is CASSLGDTQETQYF. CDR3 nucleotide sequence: TGTGCCAGCAGCTTGGGGGACACACAAGAGACCCAGTACTTC.

The CDR3 sequence: CASSHTADTYGYTF. In DNA, the CDR3 is TGCGCCAGCAGCCATACTGCCGACACCTATGGCTACACCTTC. The chain employs TRBV4-1 and TRBJ1-2; D call uncertain. Trimming left V 3 bases short and J 4 bases short, with 12 bases between. Germline V gives CDR1 MGHRA, CDR2 YSYEKL. This CDR3 is 14 amino acids long.

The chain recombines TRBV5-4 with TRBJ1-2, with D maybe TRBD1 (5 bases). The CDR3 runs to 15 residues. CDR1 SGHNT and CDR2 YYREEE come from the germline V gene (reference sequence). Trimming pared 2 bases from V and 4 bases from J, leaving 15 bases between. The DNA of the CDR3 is TGTGCCAGCAGCTTAAAATCACGGGACTCCTATGGCTACACCTTC. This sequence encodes CASSLKSRDSYGYTF.

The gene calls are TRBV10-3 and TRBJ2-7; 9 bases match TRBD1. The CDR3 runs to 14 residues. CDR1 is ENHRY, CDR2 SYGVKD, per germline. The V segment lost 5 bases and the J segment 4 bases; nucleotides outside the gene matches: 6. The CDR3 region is CAISQPGTGYEQYF. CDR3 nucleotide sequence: TGTGCCATCAGTCAACCCGGGACAGGGTACGAGCAGTACTTC.

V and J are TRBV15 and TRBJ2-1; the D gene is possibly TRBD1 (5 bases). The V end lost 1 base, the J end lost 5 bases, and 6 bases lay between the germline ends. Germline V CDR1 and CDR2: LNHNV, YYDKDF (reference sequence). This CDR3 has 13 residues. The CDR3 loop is CATSRGQNNEQFF. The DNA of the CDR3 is TGTGCCACCAGCAGAGGACAGAACAATGAGCAGTTCTTC.

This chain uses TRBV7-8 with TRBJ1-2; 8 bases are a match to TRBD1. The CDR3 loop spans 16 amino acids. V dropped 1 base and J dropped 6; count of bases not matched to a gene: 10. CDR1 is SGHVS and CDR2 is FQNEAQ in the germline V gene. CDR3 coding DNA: TGTGCCAGCAGCTTAGTTAGAGCAGGGGGCGGGGATGGCTACACCTTC. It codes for CASSLVRAGGGDGYTF. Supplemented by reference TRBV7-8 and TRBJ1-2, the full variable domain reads GAGVSQSPRYKVAKRGQDVALRCDPISGHVSLFWYQQALGQGPEFLTYFQNEAQLDKSGLPSDRFFAERPEGSVSTLKIQRTQQEDSAVYLCASSLVRAGGGDGYTFGSGTRLTVV.

CDR3 bases: TGTGCTAGTTCCCCGACAGGGTGGAGCTATGGCTACACCTTC. Translation gives CASSPTGWSYGYTF. The rearrangement uses TRBV12-5 and TRBJ1-2; 7 bases map to TRBD1. CDR3 length: 14 residues. V gave up 8 bases and J gave up 4 bases; unmatched junction bases: 10. In germline, CDR1 is LGHNT, CDR2 FRNRAP. Together with reference TRBV12-5 and TRBJ1-2, the CDR3 gives the full variable domain: DARVTQTPRHKVTEMGQEVTMRCQPILGHNTVFWYRQTMMQGLELLAYFRNRAPLDDSGMPKDRFSAEMPDATLATLKIQPSEPRDSAVYFCASSPTGWSYGYTFGSGTRLTVV.

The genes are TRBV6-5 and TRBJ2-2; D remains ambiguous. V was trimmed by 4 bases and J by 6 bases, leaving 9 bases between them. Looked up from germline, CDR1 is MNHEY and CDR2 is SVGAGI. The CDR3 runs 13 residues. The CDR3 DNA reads TGTGCCAGCAGTTTCGTCCCGGCCGGGGAGCTGTTTTTT. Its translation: CASSFVPAGELFF.

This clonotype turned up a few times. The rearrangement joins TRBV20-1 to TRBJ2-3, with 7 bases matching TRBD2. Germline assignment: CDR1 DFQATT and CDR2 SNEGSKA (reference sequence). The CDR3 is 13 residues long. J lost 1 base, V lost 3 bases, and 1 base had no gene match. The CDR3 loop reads CSASTSGTDTQYF. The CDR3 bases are TGCAGTGCTAGTACTAGCGGCACAGATACGCAGTATTTT.

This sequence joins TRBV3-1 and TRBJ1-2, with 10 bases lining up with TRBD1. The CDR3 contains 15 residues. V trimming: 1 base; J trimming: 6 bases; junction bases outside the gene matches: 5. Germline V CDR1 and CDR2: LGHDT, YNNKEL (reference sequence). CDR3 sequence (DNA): TGTGCCAGCAGCCAAGCTCTCGGGACAGGGGATGGCTACACCTTC. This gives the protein CASSQALGTGDGYTF. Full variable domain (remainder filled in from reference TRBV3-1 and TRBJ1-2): DTAVSQTPKYLVTQMGNDKSIKCEQNLGHDTMYWYKQDSKKFLKIMFSYNNKELIINETVPNRFSPKSPDKAHLNLHINSLELGDSAVYFCASSQALGTGDGYTFGSGTRLTVV.